These 31 T cell receptor beta chains were sequenced from one sample in a study of ipilimumab plus nivolumab after autologous stem cell transplantation. This table comes from immunoSEQ multiplex PCR, and its TCRdb copy is limited to in-frame clones, with some not included. The profile covers 15,000 to 20,000 clones, with 80% appearing a single time and roughly a tenth taken by the ten largest. This sample comprised PBMCs, obtained in a trial of ipilimumab plus nivolumab as post-transplant consolidation. These receptors all stem from a male donor with diffuse large B-cell lymphoma.

The chain links TRBV10-2 to TRBJ1-3; D not certain. The germline V gene has CDR1 WSHSY and CDR2 SAAADI. V lost 4 bases and J 3 bases, leaving 10 bases between the germline ends. CDR3 length equals 14 residues. The CDR3 DNA is TGCGCCAGCAGTGCTTGGGGAGGTGGAAACACCATATATTTT. Amino acids: CASSAWGGGNTIYF.

This clone was counted between two and nine times. As DNA, the CDR3 is TGCGCCAGCAGCCAAGATACCCTGGGGTGGAATGGCTACACCTTC. Translated, it gives CASSQDTLGWNGYTF. The chain employs TRBV4-3 and TRBJ1-2, with D unresolved. CDR1 is LGHNA and CDR2 is YSLEER in the germline V gene. V lost 0 bases and J lost 6, with 14 bases in between. The CDR3 is 15 amino acids.

The rearrangement links TRBV11-2 to TRBJ2-2, with D uncertain. CDR3 length equals 12 residues. Trimming pared 3 bases from V and 2 bases from J, leaving 1 base between. Per germline, CDR1 SGHAT and CDR2 FQNNGV. The CDR3 protein is CASSFNTGELFF. The CDR3 DNA reads TGTGCCAGCAGCTTCAACACCGGGGAGCTGTTTTTT.

The chain recombines TRBV6-1 with TRBJ2-3; D ambiguous. Germline CDR1 is MNHNS and CDR2 is SASEGT. Trimming took 3 bases from V and 6 from J, leaving 4 bases between them. The CDR3 sequence is 11 residues long. In DNA, the CDR3 is TGTGCCAGCAGTGAGGCGGATACGCAGTATTTT. The encoded protein is CASSEADTQYF.

The J gene is TRBJ1-4, the V gene TRBV9, with unresolved D. The CDR3 covers 13 residues. The V end lost 3 bases, the J end lost 8 bases, and 11 bases lay between the germline ends. Per germline, CDR1 SGDLS and CDR2 YYNGEE. The CDR3 is CASSESPGEKLFF. CDR3 DNA sequence: TGTGCCAGCAGCGAGTCTCCCGGGGAAAAACTGTTTTTT.

The chain joins TRBV4-2 to TRBJ2-5, with TRBD2 as a possible D gene (7 bases). Trimming shortened V by 6 bases and J by 5 bases, and 16 bases separated the two germline ends. Germline V lookup: CDR1 LGHNA, CDR2 YNFKEQ. This CDR3 region has 14 residues. The CDR3 sequence: CASRKGGVSETQYF. Here the CDR3 DNA reads TGTGCCAGCAGAAAGGGGGGGGTTAGCGAGACCCAGTACTTC.

The CDR3 here is CASSIIGGETQYF. The CDR3 bases are TGTGCCAGTAGTATAATAGGGGGAGAGACCCAGTACTTC. The chain is built from TRBV19 and TRBJ2-5; TRBD1 might be the D (6 bases). The CDR3 has 13 amino acids. The germline V gene encodes CDR1 LNHDA and CDR2 SQIVND (reference sequence). Trimming removed 2 bases from V and 4 bases from J, with 8 bases in between.

This clone was seen only once. V gene TRBV2 combines with J gene TRBJ2-3; D may be TRBD2 (6 bases). This CDR3 spans 16 amino acids. Germline CDR1 SNHLY, CDR2 FYNNEI. Trimming removed 4 bases from V and 5 bases from J, with 19 bases in between. The DNA for the CDR3 is TGTGCCAGCAGTGCTGGGGCGGGGAGTGTAGTAGATACGCAGTATTTT. Translating gives CASSAGAGSVVDTQYF.

The chain combines TRBV25-1 with TRBJ1-5; TRBD1 aligns across 7 bases. V gave up 3 bases and J gave up 6 bases; unmatched junction bases: 8. In germline, CDR1 is MGHDK, CDR2 SYGVNS. This CDR3 is built from 15 residues. CDR3 amino acids: CASSDNRGGTQPQHF. CDR3 DNA sequence: TGTGCCAGCAGTGACAACAGGGGTGGTACTCAGCCCCAGCATTTT.

This clone has a handful of counts. The rearrangement joins TRBV30 to TRBJ1-1, with D possibly being TRBD1 (5 bases). V dropped 3 bases and J dropped 3 bases, with 11 bases sitting between them. The CDR3 consists of 13 residues. Per germline, CDR1 GTSNPN and CDR2 SVGIG (reference sequence). The DNA of the CDR3 is TGTGCCTGGAGCAAAGGGGCGGACACTGAAGCTTTCTTT. This encodes CAWSKGADTEAFF.

This clone was observed a single time. The rearrangement uses TRBV5-1 and TRBJ1-6; D is unresolved. The germline V and J ends were trimmed by 6 bases and 7 bases, with 11 bases remaining between them. Germline V lookup: CDR1 SGHRS, CDR2 YFSETQ. The CDR3 runs 13 residues. The CDR3 is CASTEEGNSPLHF. The DNA for the CDR3 is TGCGCCAGCACGGAAGAGGGAAATTCACCCCTCCACTTT.

The chain couples TRBV18 to TRBJ2-1, with D perhaps assigned TRBD1 or TRBD2 (6 bases each). V lost 6 bases, J lost 8 bases, and 20 bases lay in between. There are 15 residues in the CDR3. The germline CDR1 and CDR2 sequences are KGHSH and LQKENI. The DNA for the CDR3 is TGTGCCAGCTCCCCGGGGGCATTCAGGGTCGATGAGCAGTTCTTC. Translated, it gives CASSPGAFRVDEQFF.

This chain joins TRBV5-6 and TRBJ1-1, with D unclear. The germline V and J ends were trimmed by 3 bases and 3 bases, with 12 bases remaining between them. Germline loops: CDR1 SGHDT, CDR2 YYEEEE. The CDR3 is 14 residues long. Here the CDR3 DNA reads TGTGCCAGCAGCTCCTGGTGGGAGGACACTGAAGCTTTCTTT. Translating gives CASSSWWEDTEAFF.

This chain uses TRBV7-9 with TRBJ2-3; D possibly corresponds to TRBD1 (5 bases). The CDR3 runs 14 residues. Germline V CDR1 and CDR2: SEHNR, FQNEAQ (reference sequence). The V and J ends lost 0 bases and 8 bases respectively, with 12 bases between them. For the CDR3, the DNA is TGTGCCAGCAGCTTAGCGACAGCTATGGGTACGCAGTATTTT. This encodes CASSLATAMGTQYF. Based on the CDR3 plus reference TRBV7-9 and TRBJ2-3, the full variable domain is DTGVSQNPRHKITKRGQNVTFRCDPISEHNRLYWYRQTLGQGPEFLTYFQNEAQLEKSRLLSDRFSAERPKGSFSTLEIQRTEQGDSAMYLCASSLATAMGTQYFGPGTRLTVL.

The chain recombines TRBV4-1 with TRBJ2-1; 9 nucleotides line up with TRBD2. This CDR3 is built from 19 residues. From germline, CDR1 is MGHRA and CDR2 YSYEKL. Trimming cost V 1 base and J 7 bases; bases outside gene matches: 17. The CDR3 region is CASSQGTVAGAAYLNEQFF. The CDR3 bases are TGCGCCAGCAGCCAAGGAACGGTAGCGGGGGCCGCCTACTTAAATGAGCAGTTCTTC.

About this clone: Other DNA sequences in the sample encode the same CDR3. The rearrangement links TRBV19 to TRBJ1-2, with D possibly being TRBD1 (6 bases). The CDR3 length is 15 residues. Trimming removed 9 bases from V and 2 bases from J, with 19 bases in between. CDR1 and CDR2 from the germline V gene are LNHDA and SQIVND (reference sequence). CDR3 protein: CASSAYREVNYGYTF. CDR3 nucleotide sequence: TGTGCCAGCAGTGCATACAGGGAGGTGAACTATGGCTACACCTTC.

This clone is medium-sized by share. CDR3 coding DNA: TGTGCCAGCAGCGAGGACACAGGGACTGAAGCTTTCTTT. Protein: CASSEDTGTEAFF. The V call is TRBV9, the J call TRBJ1-1; D perhaps matches TRBD1 (6 bases). This CDR3 is 13 amino acids long. Germline V CDR1 and CDR2: SGDLS, YYNGEE. The V end was cut by 3 bases, the J end by 5 bases, with 11 bases between.

V gene TRBV5-6 combines with J gene TRBJ1-1; a possible D gene is TRBD1 (6 bases). CDR1 is SGHDT and CDR2 is YYEEEE in the germline V gene. This CDR3 contains 15 residues. The V end was cut by 2 bases, the J end by 5 bases, with 16 bases between. CDR3 sequence reads: CASSFQGIGRTEAFF. CDR3 nucleotide sequence: TGTGCCAGCAGCTTTCAGGGGATCGGTCGGACTGAAGCTTTCTTT.

In DNA, the CDR3 is TGTGCCAGCGGAGGGGGGGTGAACACTGAAGCTTTCTTT. The encoded protein is CASGGGVNTEAFF. The rearrangement uses TRBV6-1 and TRBJ1-1; perhaps TRBD1 as D (6 bases). The V end was cut by 8 bases, the J end by 0 bases, with 10 bases between. Germline CDR1 reads MNHNS; CDR2 reads SASEGT. The length of the CDR3 is 13 residues.

The chain carries TRBV6-1 and TRBJ2-7, with a tentative D call TRBD1 (6 bases). CDR1 is MNHNS and CDR2 is SASEGT in the germline V gene. The V gene lost 6 bases and the J gene lost 0 bases, with 15 bases spanning the gap. The CDR3 has 15 amino acids. The CDR3 protein is CASRSGTRSSYEQYF. The CDR3 region has the DNA TGTGCCAGCAGGTCCGGGACACGGAGCTCCTACGAGCAGTACTTC.

Concerning this clone: One junction end does not reproduce the germline sequence, and a read error may be involved. V is TRBV7-7 and J is TRBJ2-1, with D perhaps matching TRBD1 (5 bases). The CDR3 length is 14 residues. Germline CDR1 and CDR2: SSHAT and FNYEAQ (reference sequence). The CDR3 bases are TGTGCTAGCAGCCCACGGCCGACAGAGAGTGAGCAGTTCTTC. Translating gives CASSPRPTESEQFF.

The rearrangement joins TRBV6-6 to TRBJ2-7; D unclear. The CDR3 covers 11 residues. Deletions cut 5 bases from V and 5 bases from J, with 7 bases between. The germline CDR1 and CDR2 sequences are MNHNY and SVGAGI (reference sequence). DNA for the CDR3: TGTGCCAGCAGTCCGGACCACGAGCAGTACTTC. Translation: CASSPDHEQYF.

The chain uses TRBV7-2 and TRBJ1-1; TRBD1 is a possible D gene (5 bases). V was shortened by 3 bases and J by 5 bases, with 10 bases between the two germline ends. The length of the CDR3 is 13 residues. Germline CDR1 and CDR2: SGHTA and FQGNSA. DNA of the CDR3: TGTGCCAGCAGCTTCATGGGGCGGACTGAAGCTTTCTTT. Its protein product is CASSFMGRTEAFF.

This clone has just one count. The V gene is TRBV7-9, the J gene TRBJ2-5; the match to TRBD1 covers 7 bases. This CDR3 region has 15 residues. Germline assignment: CDR1 SEHNR and CDR2 FQNEAQ (reference sequence). With 2 bases clipped from V and 2 bases from J, the junction kept 5 bases outside the gene matches. CDR3 DNA sequence: TGTGCCAGCAGCTTACAGGGGACAGCTCAAGAGACCCAGTACTTC. Its translation is CASSLQGTAQETQYF.

The V and J genes are TRBV7-8 and TRBJ2-5; TRBD1 or TRBD2 may be the D gene (5 bases each). Trimming pared 2 bases from V and 4 bases from J, leaving 11 bases between. The CDR3 totals 14 residues. Germline V lookup: CDR1 SGHVS, CDR2 FQNEAQ. The DNA for the CDR3 is TGTGCCAGCAGCTTAAAAGGGGCGGGAGAGACCCAGTACTTC. It is translated as CASSLKGAGETQYF.

The chain links TRBV6-1 to TRBJ1-4; no definite D call. The germline gives CDR1 MNHNS, CDR2 SASEGT. Deletions cut 5 bases from V and 8 bases from J, with 6 bases between. The CDR3 has 11 amino acids. The CDR3, as DNA: TGTGCCAGCAGTCCCAAGGAAAAACTGTTTTTT. Translated, it gives CASSPKEKLFF.

J is TRBJ1-2 and V is TRBV19; D uncertain. Germline CDR1 LNHDA, CDR2 SQIVND (reference sequence). The CDR3 runs to 12 residues. V was shortened by 8 bases and J by 0 bases, with 7 bases between the two germline ends. The DNA for the CDR3 is TGTGCCAGTCAAGATACTAACTATGGCTACACCTTC. Translating gives CASQDTNYGYTF.

The genes are TRBV12-1 and TRBJ1-4. TRBV12-1 is shown as a pseudogene. The CDR3 consists of 11 residues. The DNA for the CDR3 is TGTGCCAGCAGTCCCGGGCGGTTCTCTGTTTTT. Protein sequence: CASSPGRFSVF.

The chain couples TRBV11-3 to TRBJ1-1; 7 nucleotides line up with TRBD1. Germline CDR1 is SGHNT and CDR2 is YENEEA. This CDR3 has 13 amino acids. Trimming took 2 bases from V and 8 from J; bases not matched to a gene: 5. In DNA form, the CDR3 reads TGTGCCAGCAGCTTACAGGGGGATAAGGAAGCTTTCTTT. Amino acids: CASSLQGDKEAFF.

J is TRBJ2-3 and V is TRBV4-1, with 7 bases that match TRBD2. The CDR3 length is 17 residues. Germline loops: CDR1 MGHRA, CDR2 YSYEKL. The V and J ends lost 4 bases and 0 bases, in that order; junction bases with no gene match: 10. The DNA for the CDR3 is TGCGCCAGCAGCCCCATGTTTAGCGGGTCTAGCACAGATACGCAGTATTTT. Protein: CASSPMFSGSSTDTQYF.

The chain joins TRBV9 to TRBJ2-7, with D maybe TRBD2 (6 bases). The CDR3 spans 13 residues. Germline V lookup: CDR1 SGDLS, CDR2 YYNGEE. The V and J ends lost 4 bases and 7 bases respectively, with 15 bases between them. CDR3 amino acids: CASSLQEAGEQYF. Here the CDR3 DNA reads TGTGCCAGCAGCCTCCAAGAGGCGGGGGAGCAGTACTTC.